These T cell receptor beta chains were read from a single sample in a study of blood T cell repertoires in COVID-19. This table comes from immunoSEQ multiplex PCR, and its TCRdb copy is limited to in-frame clones, with some not included. The table includes 90,000 to 100,000 clones, 70% to 85% detected once. Sequencing was carried out using peripheral blood. These receptors were taken from a woman aged 55 to 70 in a cohort sampled during active or convalescent COVID-19. Both conserved end residues are part of each CDR3. The D gene is left open where the match is weak.

J: TRBJ2-1
V: TRBV5-6
D: -
CDR3: CASSHGQSSYNEQFF

J: TRBJ1-1
V: TRBV15
D: -
CDR3: CATSRVGRGKVEAFF

J: TRBJ1-1
V: TRBV13
D: TRBD1
CDR3: CASSQRRQGGNTEAFF

J: TRBJ2-5
V: TRBV9
D: TRBD2
CDR3: CASSVVPAGGARETQYF

J: TRBJ2-3
V: TRBV6-6
D: -
CDR3: CASSYSPSSDTQYF

J: TRBJ1-1
V: TRBV30
D: -
CDR3: CAWDGSWLEAFF

J: TRBJ2-1
V: TRBV11-2
D: -
CDR3: CASSLVGLASRNEQFF

J: TRBJ1-6
V: TRBV7-2
D: -
CDR3: CASSLERFSPLHF

J: TRBJ1-5
V: TRBV19
D: -
CDR3: CASSIDPGNQPQHF

J: TRBJ2-5
V: TRBV5-6
D: -
CDR3: CASSSDRTQYF

J: TRBJ2-7
V: TRBV7-2
D: -
CDR3: CASSFPAGSSYEQYF

J: TRBJ1-1
V: TRBV29-1
D: TRBD1
CDR3: CSVEVGGTGGTKNTEAFF

J: TRBJ1-2
V: TRBV30
D: -
CDR3: CAWSVSEGYTF

J: TRBJ2-7
V: TRBV5-1
D: TRBD2
CDR3: CASSPRLAGEQYF

J: TRBJ2-5
V: TRBV6-1
D: -
CDR3: CASSEGWGIQETQYF

J: TRBJ1-6
V: TRBV5-1
D: TRBD1
CDR3: CASSLEDRGRVYNSPLHF

J: TRBJ1-4
V: TRBV6-5
D: -
CDR3: CASSRGNEKLFF

J: TRBJ2-3
V: TRBV5-4
D: TRBD2
CDR3: CASSRLLAGPSDTQYF

J: TRBJ2-5
V: TRBV18
D: -
CDR3: CASSQSQRGETQYF

J: TRBJ1-1
V: TRBV7-3
D: -
CDR3: CASSLGAGSTEAFF

J: TRBJ2-5
V: TRBV6-2/TRBV6-3
D: -
CDR3: CASSIVYQETQYF

J: TRBJ2-3
V: TRBV18
D: TRBD2
CDR3: CASAPVGGPTDTQYF

J: TRBJ2-5
V: TRBV7-2
D: -
CDR3: CASSSRTVLQETQYF

J: TRBJ2-2
V: TRBV9
D: TRBD1
CDR3: CASKRTGDTGELFF

J: TRBJ2-5
V: TRBV5-1
D: -
CDR3: CASSLTGSKETQYF

J: TRBJ1-6
V: TRBV6-6
D: -
CDR3: CASSFSVDSYNSPLHF

J: TRBJ2-2
V: TRBV5-1
D: -
CDR3: CASSPDRIGELFF

J: TRBJ2-3
V: TRBV3-1/TRBV3-2
D: TRBD2
CDR3: CASRQLAGGVGTQYF

J: TRBJ2-7
V: TRBV20-1
D: -
CDR3: CSASITSFYEQYF

J: TRBJ1-5
V: TRBV16
D: TRBD1
CDR3: CASSQSAENRGPQHF

J: TRBJ1-5
V: TRBV6-2/TRBV6-3
D: -
CDR3: CASSPDIYQPQHF

J: TRBJ2-5
V: TRBV18
D: -
CDR3: CASSLAGHQETQYF

J: TRBJ2-1
V: TRBV7-3
D: -
CDR3: CASSLGTGRFNEQFF

J: TRBJ1-1
V: TRBV7-6
D: -
CDR3: CASSLKANTEAFF

J: TRBJ2-1
V: TRBV4-3
D: TRBD2
CDR3: CASSRGPTSGPYNEQFF

J: TRBJ2-1
V: TRBV2
D: -
CDR3: CASSDWGRSYNEQFF

J: TRBJ2-1
V: TRBV5-4
D: TRBD1
CDR3: CASSLGTGGYNEQFF

J: TRBJ1-2
V: TRBV7-3
D: -
CDR3: CASSLDRIYGYTF

J: TRBJ1-2
V: TRBV28
D: TRBD1
CDR3: CASSTGTGGGYGYTF

J: TRBJ2-3
V: TRBV6-2/TRBV6-3
D: TRBD1
CDR3: CASSYHRGGSDTQYF

J: TRBJ1-6
V: TRBV9
D: -
CDR3: CASSVGGHDNSPLHF

J: TRBJ1-3
V: TRBV30
D: -
CDR3: CAWTWGRRGNTIYF

J: TRBJ2-2
V: TRBV7-9
D: TRBD1
CDR3: CASSRSSGTEYSGELFF

J: TRBJ2-5
V: TRBV5-5
D: TRBD1
CDR3: CASSSGTVQETQYF

J: TRBJ2-3
V: TRBV19
D: -
CDR3: CASSISPETQYF

J: TRBJ2-5
V: TRBV30
D: -
CDR3: CAWRDNWETQYF

J: TRBJ2-7
V: TRBV7-9
D: -
CDR3: CASSSQTYEQYF

J: TRBJ1-5
V: TRBV6-4
D: TRBD1
CDR3: CASSEPEQGYSNQPQHF

J: TRBJ1-2
V: TRBV11-2
D: -
CDR3: CASSPPGGPGYTF

J: TRBJ1-4
V: TRBV6-6
D: TRBD1
CDR3: CASSSISGGANEKLFF

J: TRBJ1-2
V: TRBV18
D: -
CDR3: CASHTGVPNSGYTF